The rows below give T cell receptor beta chains drawn from one sample of a study of response to subunit inactivated influenza vaccine. TCRdb independently ran MiXCR on the RT-PCR reads; one entry per CDR3 protein. Here the sample spans some 640,000 distinct CDR3 sequences, approximately 14% being singletons. The input for sequencing was PBMCs from blood, taken less than 15 days before vaccination. All receptors come from a man aged 45-60 years who received an inactivated influenza vaccine. Each CDR3 is given with its conserved first and last residue. The D gene is left open where the match is weak. A clone size is listed for some rows: how often the clone was seen (once, few, many), or a class if it is expanded.

TRBJ2-3 | NA | many | TRBV7-9 | TGTGCCAGCAGGCCCCGGGGGGATACGCAGTATTTT | CASRPRGDTQYF
TRBJ1-2 | NA | many | TRBV27 | TGTGCCAGCAGCCGTGGATATGGCTACACCTTC | CASSRGYGYTF
TRBJ2-3 | NA | NA | TRBV5-1 | TGCGCCAGCAGCTTGTACCGACAGGGCACAGATACGCAGTATTTT | CASSLYRQGTDTQYF
TRBJ2-2 | NA | NA | TRBV21-1 | TGTGCCAGCACCTTTCCGGATACCGGGGAGCTGTTTTTT | CASTFPDTGELFF
TRBJ2-7 | TRBD2 | NA | TRBV7-9 | TGTGCCAGCAGCTGGGGGGGGGAGTCCTACGAGCAGTACTTC | CASSWGGESYEQYF
TRBJ2-1 | TRBD2 | NA | TRBV5-1 | TGCGCCAGCAGCTTGGGGCCTAGCGGAAACAATGAGCAGTTCTTC | CASSLGPSGNNEQFF
TRBJ2-5 | TRBD2 | NA | TRBV4-1 | TGCCCCAGCAGCCAAGGTGGGCTAGCGGGGACGGATTATCAAGAGACCCAGTACTTC | CPSSQGGLAGTDYQETQYF
TRBJ2-3 | TRBD2 | few | TRBV10-1 | TGCGCCAGCAGTGACCCCGGGACTAGCATCTATACGCAGTATTTT | CASSDPGTSIYTQYF
TRBJ2-2 | NA | NA | TRBV28 | TGTGCCAGCAGTTTGGTTTGGGAGTCCACCGGGGAGCTGTTTTTT | CASSLVWESTGELFF
TRBJ2-7 | NA | few | TRBV28 | TGTGCCAGCAGTTCCGCCCAGTTGATGGTGGGCGAGCAGTACTTC | CASSSAQLMVGEQYF
TRBJ2-1 | NA | NA | TRBV2 | TGTGCCAGCAGGGCAGCATACAATGAGCAGTTCTTC | CASRAAYNEQFF
TRBJ2-1 | TRBD2 | few | TRBV29-1 | TGCAGCGTTGAAGTTGGACTAGCGGGAGGGACTGAGCAGTTCTTC | CSVEVGLAGGTEQFF
TRBJ2-5 | TRBD1 | few | TRBV28 | TGTGCCAGCAGGTCCGGGGGGACAGGGAGACAAGAGACCCAGTACTTC | CASRSGGTGRQETQYF
TRBJ2-1 | NA | many | TRBV5-1 | TGCGCCAGCAGCTTGGCTAGAAACAATGAGCAGTTCTTC | CASSLARNNEQFF
TRBJ1-5 | NA | few | TRBV10-3 | TGTGCCATCAGTGAGGAAGGGAGCAATCAGCCCCAGCATTTT | CAISEEGSNQPQHF
TRBJ1-2 | TRBD1 | many | TRBV10-3 | TGTGCCATCAGTGAGTGGGGACAGGCCGCTGACTATGGCTACACCTTC | CAISEWGQAADYGYTF
TRBJ2-1 | TRBD2 | NA | TRBV28 | TGTGCCAGCAGTTCCTGGACTAGCGGGAGGGAAAATGAGCAGTTCTTC | CASSSWTSGRENEQFF
TRBJ2-5 | TRBD2 | NA | TRBV20-1 | TGCAGTGCGGGAGATAGCGGGGGCCGACGAGAGACCCAGTACTTC | CSAGDSGGRRETQYF
TRBJ2-5 | NA | NA | TRBV15 | TGTGCCACCAGCAGAGTTGACTGGGAATTCGTCCAGTACTTC | CATSRVDWEFVQYF
TRBJ2-7 | NA | NA | TRBV27 | TGTGCCAGCAGTCCCGGGATTCCCTACGAGCAGTACTTC | CASSPGIPYEQYF
TRBJ1-5 | NA | many | TRBV12-3/TRBV12-4 | TGTGCCAGCAGTTTATACCGAGATCAGCCCCAGCATTTT | CASSLYRDQPQHF
TRBJ2-5 | NA | few | TRBV4-2 | TGTGCCAGCAGCCAAGACCCTGAAGAGACCCAGTACTTC | CASSQDPEETQYF
TRBJ2-1 | NA | few | TRBV4-3 | TGCGCCAGCAGCCAAGGGGACGCCGGCTACAATGAGCAGTTCTTC | CASSQGDAGYNEQFF
TRBJ2-2 | NA | NA | TRBV6-2/TRBV6-3 | TGTGCCAGCAGGAATCCCCCGAACACCGGGGAGCTGTTTTTT | CASRNPPNTGELFF
TRBJ2-5 | NA | NA | TRBV12-3/TRBV12-4 | TGTGCCAGCAGTTTTATAGTGGGCTGGGAGACCCAGTACTTC | CASSFIVGWETQYF
TRBJ1-1 | NA | few | TRBV20-1 | TGCAGTGCCCCGGCCCGGGTTGGCACTGAAGCTTTCTTT | CSAPARVGTEAFF
TRBJ1-1 | NA | NA | TRBV7-9 | TGTGCCAGCAGCTTAGACCACACTGAAGCTTTCTTT | CASSLDHTEAFF
TRBJ1-1 | NA | NA | TRBV12-3/TRBV12-4 | TGTGCCAGCGGCAGGGTTTCCACTGAAGCTTTCTTT | CASGRVSTEAFF
TRBJ2-1 | NA | NA | TRBV4-3 | TGCGCCAGCAGCCAAGAGTTTGGACAGTTCTATTCCAATGAGCAGTTCTTC | CASSQEFGQFYSNEQFF
TRBJ2-5 | NA | NA | TRBV10-2 | TGCGCCAGCATCTTCCAAGAGACCCAGTACTTC | CASIFQETQYF
TRBJ2-3 | NA | few | TRBV15 | TGTGCCACCAGCAGAGATACGGCTCCTAGCACAGATACGCAGTATTTT | CATSRDTAPSTDTQYF
TRBJ2-3 | NA | few | TRBV5-5 | TGTGCCAGCAGCTTGGCCTGGGCAACACGCACAGATACGCAGTATTTT | CASSLAWATRTDTQYF
TRBJ2-7 | NA | NA | TRBV20-1 | TGCAGTGCTAGGGCTTACGAGCAGTACTTC | CSARAYEQYF
TRBJ2-5 | NA | NA | TRBV7-3 | TGTGCCAGCAGCCGGGACGTGGGGGAGACCCAGTACTTC | CASSRDVGETQYF
TRBJ2-3 | NA | few | TRBV12-3/TRBV12-4 | TGTGCCAGCAGTTACACTAACCCACTGATAGATACGCAGTATTTT | CASSYTNPLIDTQYF
TRBJ1-4 | TRBD1 | few | TRBV5-6 | TGTGCCAGCAGCTCCGGGACAGATGAAAAACTGTTTTTT | CASSSGTDEKLFF
TRBJ2-3 | NA | few | TRBV4-2 | TGTGCCAGCAGCCCGGGCCTTTCCACAGGGACGCAGTATTTT | CASSPGLSTGTQYF
TRBJ1-1 | NA | few | TRBV28 | TGTGCCAGCTTTACCGGGACGAACACTGAAGCTTTCTTT | CASFTGTNTEAFF
TRBJ2-7 | TRBD1 | NA | TRBV11-2 | TGTGCCAGCAGCTTAGCGGTGGGGACAGCTAGGTACGAGCAGTACTTC | CASSLAVGTARYEQYF
TRBJ2-7 | TRBD2 | NA | TRBV7-9 | TGTGCCAGCAGCTCCTCCGGGACTAGCGGAGGCCTTAACGACTTC | CASSSSGTSGGLNDF
TRBJ2-7 | TRBD1 | few | TRBV5-5 | TGTGCCAGCAGCTTGAACAGGGGATTCTACGAGCAGTACTTC | CASSLNRGFYEQYF
TRBJ2-3 | TRBD1 | NA | TRBV24-1 | TGTGCCACCAGTGACACGGGACAGGGTAGCACAGATACGCAGTATTTT | CATSDTGQGSTDTQYF
TRBJ2-3 | TRBD2 | few | TRBV4-1 | TGCGCCAGCAGCCAAGATATCCTAGCGGGAGCAGATACGCAGTATTTT | CASSQDILAGADTQYF
TRBJ2-5 | NA | few | TRBV20-1 | TGCAGTGCTAGTATAATTAGTCGAGGACAAGAGACCCAGTACTTC | CSASIISRGQETQYF
TRBJ2-3 | TRBD2 | NA | TRBV11-2 | TGTGCCAGCAGCTTTTACCGGACTAGCGGGGGCTTCACAGATACGCAGTATTTT | CASSFYRTSGGFTDTQYF
TRBJ1-4 | NA | few | TRBV4-2 | TGTGCCAGCAGCACCCACAGGGCCTCTAATGAAAAACTGTTTTTT | CASSTHRASNEKLFF